The rows below give T cell receptor beta chains drawn from one sample of a study of CD8+ T cells in alopecia areata. Generated by immunoSEQ multiplex PCR, the TCRdb table keeps only in-frame clones and is missing some. The sample contains more than 200,000 clones, 50% to 75% of which appear only once. This specimen consisted of CD4+ T cells sorted from blood, obtained at week 4, from a patient treated with tofacitinib. These receptors were collected from a human donor with alopecia areata. CDR3s include the opening cysteine and the closing phenylalanine or tryptophan. Fields, in order: CDR3 DNA, CDR3 protein, D gene, J gene, V gene, clone size. The D gene is left open where the match is weak. The size entry is marked missing in some rows and otherwise reads once, few, many or a size class.

DNA: TGTGCCAGCAGCTTAACGGGGGGATACACAGATACGCAGTATTTT; CDR3: CASSLTGGYTDTQYF; D: TRBD2; J: TRBJ2-3; V: TRBV7-2; size: .
DNA: TGTGCCAGTAGTATCTCAGCCTATGGCTACACCTTC; CDR3: CASSISAYGYTF; D: .; J: TRBJ1-2; V: TRBV19; size: .
DNA: TGTGCCTGGAGAGGGACGGGGGAGGCTGGCTACACCTTC; CDR3: CAWRGTGEAGYTF; D: .; J: TRBJ1-2; V: TRBV30; size: once
DNA: TGTGCCAGCACCTCCGATTACAGCTCTTACAATGAGCAGTTCTTC; CDR3: CASTSDYSSYNEQFF; D: .; J: TRBJ2-1; V: TRBV7-9; size: .
DNA: TGTGCCAGCTCACCACTGGACAGCCTAAGTGGGTACCAAGAGACCCAGTACTTC; CDR3: CASSPLDSLSGYQETQYF; D: .; J: TRBJ2-5; V: TRBV18; size: .
DNA: TGTGCCTGGAGTGTGGGGGGGCAGGAAGAGACCCAGTACTTC; CDR3: CAWSVGGQEETQYF; D: .; J: TRBJ2-5; V: TRBV30; size: .
DNA: TGTGCCAGCAGAGTGGCCCGGGACAGCTCCTACGAGCAGTACTTC; CDR3: CASRVARDSSYEQYF; D: TRBD1; J: TRBJ2-7; V: TRBV7-2; size: .
DNA: TGCGCCAGCAGCCAGGACAGCACAGATACGCAGTATTTT; CDR3: CASSQDSTDTQYF; D: .; J: TRBJ2-3; V: TRBV4-1; size: .
DNA: TGTGCCTGGGGAAGGCAAGTGGGTGGCTACACCTTC; CDR3: CAWGRQVGGYTF; D: .; J: TRBJ1-2; V: TRBV30; size: once
DNA: TGTGCCAGCAGCTTAGAGGGGAGCGGGACAGTGTACTATAATTCACCCCTCCACTTT; CDR3: CASSLEGSGTVYYNSPLHF; D: TRBD1; J: TRBJ1-6; V: TRBV7-2; size: .
DNA: TGCAGCGTTGAAGGACAGGGAGGCGAGCAGTACTTC; CDR3: CSVEGQGGEQYF; D: .; J: TRBJ2-7; V: TRBV29-1; size: .
DNA: TGCAGCGTTTGTAAGGGCACGGGCACTGAAGCTTTCTTT; CDR3: CSVCKGTGTEAFF; D: .; J: TRBJ1-1; V: TRBV29-1; size: .
DNA: TGCGCCAGCGCCGGGGGGGGCGCCGTTAGAGAGACCCAGTACTTC; CDR3: CASAGGGAVRETQYF; D: TRBD2; J: TRBJ2-5; V: TRBV5-1; size: .
DNA: TGCAGCGCCAGTCCTAGCGGGGGGGCCCAAGAGACCCAGTACTTC; CDR3: CSASPSGGAQETQYF; D: TRBD2; J: TRBJ2-5; V: TRBV29-1; size: .
DNA: TGTGCCAGCAGCCGTACAGGGGACTCTGGAAACACCATATATTTT; CDR3: CASSRTGDSGNTIYF; D: TRBD1; J: TRBJ1-3; V: TRBV7-2; size: .
DNA: TGCAGCTCACTCGGGCAGAGCACAGATACGCAGTATTTT; CDR3: CSSLGQSTDTQYF; D: .; J: TRBJ2-3; V: TRBV29-1; size: once
DNA: TGTGCCAGCAGGCCGGGACAGGGGACCTACGAGCAGTACTTC; CDR3: CASRPGQGTYEQYF; D: TRBD1; J: TRBJ2-7; V: TRBV27; size: .
DNA: TGTGCCAGCAGTTACTCCGGGGGCTCGGTGGATTCACCCCTCCACTTT; CDR3: CASSYSGGSVDSPLHF; D: .; J: TRBJ1-6; V: TRBV6-5; size: .
DNA: TGTGCCAGCGGATTAGCGGGGGGTAGAGATACGCAGTATTTT; CDR3: CASGLAGGRDTQYF; D: TRBD2; J: TRBJ2-3; V: TRBV6-5; size: .
DNA: TGTGCCTGCGGGTTTGTTGGGACTGAAGCTTTCTTT; CDR3: CACGFVGTEAFF; D: .; J: TRBJ1-1; V: TRBV30; size: .
DNA: TGTGCCAGCAGTTATGGGACCCAAGAGACCCAGTACTTC; CDR3: CASSYGTQETQYF; D: .; J: TRBJ2-5; V: TRBV28; size: once
DNA: TGTGCCAGCAGCATAGGACAGGGGATCTATGGCTACACCTTC; CDR3: CASSIGQGIYGYTF; D: TRBD1; J: TRBJ1-2; V: TRBV5-4; size: .
DNA: TGTGCCAGCAGCCGCGTCAATGAGCAGTTCTTC; CDR3: CASSRVNEQFF; D: .; J: TRBJ2-1; V: TRBV11-2; size: few
DNA: TGTGCCAGCACCAGTAGCGGGTTCCTCACAGATACGCAGTATTTT; CDR3: CASTSSGFLTDTQYF; D: TRBD2; J: TRBJ2-3; V: TRBV7-8; size: once
DNA: TGTGCCAGCAGTGAACAGGGCCTCTATGGCTACACCTTC; CDR3: CASSEQGLYGYTF; D: .; J: TRBJ1-2; V: TRBV6-1; size: few
DNA: TGTGCCAGCGGGGACGGACAATCATATGGCTACACCTTC; CDR3: CASGDGQSYGYTF; D: .; J: TRBJ1-2; V: TRBV21-1; size: .
DNA: TGTGCCAGCAGTGGCCTAGCGCTAGAGACCCAGTACTTC; CDR3: CASSGLALETQYF; D: .; J: TRBJ2-5; V: TRBV2; size: .
DNA: TGTGCCAGCAGTGAGACAGGCTTGATTAGCAATCAGCCCCAGCATTTT; CDR3: CASSETGLISNQPQHF; D: .; J: TRBJ1-5; V: TRBV27; size: .
DNA: TGTGCCAGCAGTCCTCCCGTGGCCGGGGAGCTGTTTTTT; CDR3: CASSPPVAGELFF; D: .; J: TRBJ2-2; V: TRBV27; size: .
DNA: TGTGCCAGCAGCTTAACTGACAGGGTCGGTGGCTACACCTTC; CDR3: CASSLTDRVGGYTF; D: TRBD1; J: TRBJ1-2; V: TRBV7-3; size: .
DNA: TGCAGCGTTCGGACAGGGCTTAACACTGAAGCTTTCTTT; CDR3: CSVRTGLNTEAFF; D: TRBD1; J: TRBJ1-1; V: TRBV29-1; size: .
DNA: TGTGCCAGCAGTTACCGGGCCCCGAAGGATGGCTACACCTTC; CDR3: CASSYRAPKDGYTF; D: .; J: TRBJ1-2; V: TRBV27; size: .
DNA: TGTTCCAGCAGCTTTGACAACCTCCAAGAGACCCAGTACTTC; CDR3: CSSSFDNLQETQYF; D: .; J: TRBJ2-5; V: TRBV7-2; size: .
DNA: TGTGCCTGGAGTCAGACTGGGGATCAGCCCCAGCATTTT; CDR3: CAWSQTGDQPQHF; D: .; J: TRBJ1-5; V: TRBV30; size: .
DNA: TGTGCCAGCAGCCATTATCCACCGACGGGGAACTATGGCTACACCTTC; CDR3: CASSHYPPTGNYGYTF; D: .; J: TRBJ1-2; V: TRBV27; size: few
DNA: TGCGCCAGCAGCTTGGTAGGACAAGGAGAGACCCAGTACTTC; CDR3: CASSLVGQGETQYF; D: .; J: TRBJ2-5; V: TRBV5-1; size: .
DNA: TGTGCCAGCAGCCAGAGATACGAGCAGTACTTC; CDR3: CASSQRYEQYF; D: .; J: TRBJ2-7; V: TRBV25-1; size: .
DNA: TGTGCCAGCAGTCGCAGGGGGGCCTATGGCTACACCTTC; CDR3: CASSRRGAYGYTF; D: TRBD1; J: TRBJ1-2; V: TRBV25-1; size: .
DNA: TGTGCCAGCAGTGACCCGTACCAAGAGACCCAGTACTTC; CDR3: CASSDPYQETQYF; D: .; J: TRBJ2-5; V: TRBV2; size: .
DNA: TGTGCCAGCAGTCCAAGCGGAGGGGATACGCAGTATTTT; CDR3: CASSPSGGDTQYF; D: .; J: TRBJ2-3; V: TRBV2; size: few
DNA: TGTGCCAGCACTAGGGAAGTTGGTCTATATTCACCCCTCCACTTT; CDR3: CASTREVGLYSPLHF; D: .; J: TRBJ1-6; V: TRBV2; size: .
DNA: TGTGCCAGCACCCCCCCCCAAGAGACCCAGTACTTC; CDR3: CASTPPQETQYF; D: .; J: TRBJ2-5; V: TRBV2; size: once
DNA: TGTGCCAGCAGCTTGGCTAGCGGGGCCTCTGGGGCCAACGTCCTGACTTTC; CDR3: CASSLASGASGANVLTF; D: TRBD2; J: TRBJ2-6; V: TRBV7-2; size: .
DNA: TGTGCCTGGAGAACCCGGGGGAACCAAGAGACCCAGTACTTC; CDR3: CAWRTRGNQETQYF; D: .; J: TRBJ2-5; V: TRBV30; size: .
DNA: TGTGCCAGCAGCTTAAGTGCAGGCCAAGAGACCCAGTACTTC; CDR3: CASSLSAGQETQYF; D: .; J: TRBJ2-5; V: TRBV7-2; size: .
DNA: TGTGCCAGTAGTATAGATCACCGCGGCTACACCTTC; CDR3: CASSIDHRGYTF; D: .; J: TRBJ1-2; V: TRBV19; size: .
DNA: TGTGCCTGGAGTAGGGATATCCGGGAGACCCAGTACTTC; CDR3: CAWSRDIRETQYF; D: .; J: TRBJ2-5; V: TRBV30; size: .
DNA: TGTGCCTGGGACCAGATGGGGACAGAAGTAATCACGTTT; CDR3: CAWDQMGTEVITF; D: TRBD1; J: TRBJ1-1; V: TRBV30; size: .
DNA: TGTGCCAGCAGACAGGACGGGGACATTCAGTACTTC; CDR3: CASRQDGDIQYF; D: .; J: TRBJ2-4; V: TRBV28; size: .
DNA: TGCAGCGTTGTAACGGCGGGGGGGCCTCATGAGCAGTTCTTC; CDR3: CSVVTAGGPHEQFF; D: TRBD2; J: TRBJ2-1; V: TRBV29-1; size: few
DNA: TGTGCCAGCCTCCTAGCGGGAGGAACCAAAAACATTCAGTACTTC; CDR3: CASLLAGGTKNIQYF; D: TRBD2; J: TRBJ2-4; V: TRBV5-6; size: .
DNA: TGTGCCAGCAGCTTAGTATTTTTGCCAGCCCAAGGTGGCTACACCTTC; CDR3: CASSLVFLPAQGGYTF; D: .; J: TRBJ1-2; V: TRBV7-2; size: few
DNA: TGCGCCAGCAGCTTGGTTACAGGGTTGAACACTGAAGCTTTCTTT; CDR3: CASSLVTGLNTEAFF; D: .; J: TRBJ1-1; V: TRBV5-1; size: .
DNA: TGTGCCAGCAGTTACACCGGGACTTTCAGGCAGGAGACCCAGTACTTC; CDR3: CASSYTGTFRQETQYF; D: .; J: TRBJ2-5; V: TRBV6-5; size: .